These 25 T cell receptor beta chains came from one sample sequenced in a study of T cells after yellow fever vaccination. TCRdb re-called the 5' RACE reads through MiXCR, storing one row per CDR3 protein. The table records approximately 70,000 distinct CDR3 sequences, about 6% of them present only once. This specimen was CD8+ T cells sorted from PBMCs, taken roughly 45 days after the first yellow fever vaccination. These receptors originate from a man between 18 and 35 years old who received the YFV17D yellow fever vaccine.

This clonotype was found a few times. The V and J genes are TRBV7-2 and TRBJ2-5, with 10 bases aligning to TRBD2. With V trimmed by 3 bases and J by 2 bases, 3 bases remained unmatched. The germline V gene encodes CDR1 SGHTA and CDR2 FQGNSA. The CDR3 runs 15 residues. The CDR3 DNA follows: TGTGCCAGCAGCTTCACTAGCGGGGTTCAAGAGACCCAGTACTTC. Translating gives CASSFTSGVQETQYF. The entire variable domain, with the rest obtained from reference TRBV7-2 and TRBJ2-5, is as follows: GAGVSQSPSNKVTEKGKDVELRCDPISGHTALYWYRQSLGQGLEFLIYFQGNSAPDKSGLPSDRFSAERTGGSVSTLTIQRTQQEDSAVYLCASSFTSGVQETQYFGPGTRLLVL.

As to this clonotype: One end of the junction does not line up with germline, which may come from a read error. V and J are TRBV13 and TRBJ2-2, with D perhaps matching TRBD2 (5 bases). The CDR3 is 14 residues long. CDR1 and CDR2 from the germline V gene are PRHDT and FYEKMQ (reference sequence). The CDR3 DNA follows: TGTGCCAGCAGCCCTGGGCGTAAATGCTGGGAGCTGCTTTTT. Translating gives CASSPGRKCWELLF.

This clonotype has a handful of counts. The V call is TRBV5-1, the J call TRBJ2-3; 7 bases line up with TRBD2. Germline CDR1 and CDR2: SGHRS and YFSETQ. The CDR3 runs 16 residues. The junction had 13 bases not matched to a gene; V was cut back by 3 bases and J by 6 bases. CDR3 DNA sequence: TGCGCCAGCAGCTCGCAGCGGGGCCAACCCAGGGATACGCAGTATTTT. Residues: CASSSQRGQPRDTQYF.

This clonotype was detected ten times or more. The CDR3 here is CSVELYVSYNEQFF. The CDR3 region has the DNA TGCAGCGTTGAATTGTACGTCTCCTACAATGAGCAGTTCTTC. The chain joins TRBV29-1 to TRBJ2-1; D gene ambiguous. This CDR3 is 14 amino acids long. Germline-derived CDR1 and CDR2 are SQVTM and ANQGSEA. Trimming pared 2 bases from V and 0 bases from J, leaving 8 bases between.

There are many counts of this clonotype. The chain joins TRBV10-3 to TRBJ2-7; D possibly matches TRBD1 or TRBD2 (5 bases each). V was pared by 1 base and J by 12 bases, with 16 bases between. The CDR3 has 13 residues. CDR1 is ENHRY and CDR2 is SYGVKD in the germline V gene. CDR3 region: CAISEWGRWVRYV. For the CDR3, the DNA is TGTGCCATCAGTGAGTGGGGACGGTGGGTTCGGTACGTC.

V is TRBV28 and J is TRBJ2-7; no firm D call. V was clipped by 4 bases and J by 4 bases, with 5 bases between them. CDR1 MDHEN and CDR2 SYDVKM come from the germline V gene. There are 11 residues in the CDR3. The CDR3 DNA follows: TGTGCCAGCAGTTCAGCTTACGAGCAGTACGTC. Amino acids: CASSSAYEQYV.

As regards this clonotype: A much larger clone sits a single nucleotide away, making a read error possible. This sequence joins TRBV5-1 and TRBJ2-1; unclear D gene. The CDR3 has 13 residues. Germline CDR1 SGHRS, CDR2 YFSETQ. Trimming took off 0 bases at V and 7 bases at J, with 8 bases between the two ends. CDR3 protein: CASSLVTLNEQFF. The CDR3 region has the DNA TGCGCCAGCAGCTTGGTGACCTTGAATGAGCAGTTCTTC.

This clonotype was seen more than once but under ten times. The V and J genes are TRBV7-2 and TRBJ2-7; 7 bases are a match to TRBD1. V lost 1 base and J lost 2; bases outside the gene matches: 5. Germline lookup yields CDR1 SGHTA and CDR2 FQGNSA. This CDR3 is built from 15 residues. This chain's CDR3 is CASSLVGTETYEQYV. The CDR3 nucleotides are TGTGCCAGCAGCTTAGTAGGGACAGAGACCTACGAGCAGTACGTC.

This clonotype was counted at least ten times. The chain recombines TRBV20-1 with TRBJ1-2; 8 bases agree with TRBD1. V lost 6 bases and J lost 7; bases outside the gene matches: 10. CDR3 size: 13 residues. CDR1 is DFQATT and CDR2 is SNEGSKA in the germline V gene (reference sequence). DNA for the CDR3: TGCAGTGCCCCCTCCCCAGGGGGCCTTGGCTACACCTTC. Protein product: CSAPSPGGLGYTF.

The chain links TRBV7-9 to TRBJ2-7; no firm D call. CDR1 is SEHNR and CDR2 is FQNEAQ in the germline V gene (reference sequence). The V gene lost 1 base and the J gene lost 9 bases, with 10 bases spanning the gap. The CDR3 sequence is 12 residues long. The CDR3 DNA sequence: TGTGCCAGCAGCTTAGACAGCTCCGGGCAGTACGTC. As protein: CASSLDSSGQYV.

This clonotype was seen at least ten times. The V and J genes are TRBV19 and TRBJ1-1; D gene unclear. Germline CDR1 is LNHDA and CDR2 is SQIVND (reference sequence). Trimming cost V 3 bases and J 6 bases, with 14 bases left between them. The CDR3 length is 14 residues. The chain's CDR3 is CASSILSGEAEAFF. The CDR3 nucleotides read TGTGCCAGTAGTATCCTCAGCGGTGAGGCTGAAGCTTTCTTT.

This clonotype occurred many times. The rearrangement joins TRBV6-5 to TRBJ2-1; TRBD1 is a possible D gene (6 bases). This CDR3 is built from 13 residues. CDR1 MNHEY and CDR2 SVGAGI come from the germline V gene. Trimming cost V 0 bases and J 9 bases, with 9 bases left between them. CDR3 in amino acids: CASSYSEGGEQFF. CDR3 DNA sequence: TGTGCCAGCAGTTACTCTGAAGGGGGTGAGCAGTTCTTC.

The table lists this clonotype with many counts. The chain links TRBV5-1 to TRBJ2-3; TRBD2 matches at 9 bases. CDR3 length: 15 residues. With V trimmed by 4 bases and J by 1 base, 4 bases remained unmatched. Germline CDR1 is SGHRS and CDR2 is YFSETQ. The CDR3 loop reads CASSPGLAGTDTQYF. The CDR3 DNA follows: TGCGCCAGCAGCCCGGGACTAGCTGGCACAGATACGCAGTATTTT.

This clonotype was seen a handful of times. The chain carries TRBV6-5 and TRBJ2-6; no firm D call. V dropped 4 bases and J dropped 0 bases, with 7 bases sitting between them. Germline V gene data show CDR1 as MNHEY and CDR2 as SVGAGI. CDR3 length equals 15 residues. CDR3 residues: CASSFLSSGANVLTF. The CDR3 DNA follows: TGTGCCAGCAGTTTCCTGAGCTCTGGGGCCAACGTCCTGACTTTC.

Ten or more counts support this clonotype. V usage is TRBV11-2 and J usage is TRBJ2-3; D perhaps matches TRBD1 (5 bases). V dropped 4 bases and J dropped 2 bases, with 7 bases sitting between them. The CDR3 has 13 amino acids. From germline, CDR1 is SGHAT and CDR2 FQNNGV. The CDR3 coding sequence is TGTGCCAGCAGCTACAGGTTCACAGATACGCAGTATTTT. Its protein product is CASSYRFTDTQYF.

Ten or more counts support this clonotype. This chain joins TRBV11-2 and TRBJ1-3; D is unresolved. This CDR3 has 14 amino acids. Germline V gives CDR1 SGHAT, CDR2 FQNNGV. V lost 4 bases and J lost 7, with 14 bases in between. The CDR3 loop is CASSSAFSGNTIYF. In DNA, the CDR3 is TGTGCCAGCAGCTCAGCATTTTCGGGCAACACCATATATTTT. The whole variable domain, remainder taken from reference TRBV11-2 and TRBJ1-3, is EAGVAQSPRYKIIEKRQSVAFWCNPISGHATLYWYQQILGQGPKLLIQFQNNGVVDDSQLPKDRFSAERLKGVDSTLKIQPAKLEDSAVYLCASSSAFSGNTIYFGEGSWLTVV.

This clonotype appeared a few times. The J gene is TRBJ2-5, the V gene TRBV3-1; D unresolved. This CDR3 has 15 residues. Trimming took 0 bases from V and 3 from J, leaving 11 bases between them. Germline-derived CDR1 and CDR2 are LGHDT and YNNKEL (reference sequence). Here the CDR3 reads CASSQEGQQKETQYF. DNA of the CDR3: TGTGCCAGCAGCCAAGAAGGGCAGCAGAAAGAGACCCAGTACTTC.

This clonotype was counted ten times or more. V and J are TRBV10-3 and TRBJ2-7; D remains ambiguous. The CDR3 runs 14 residues. Germline-derived CDR1 and CDR2 are ENHRY and SYGVKD. V gave up 0 bases and J gave up 1 base, with 7 bases separating them. The DNA of the CDR3 is TGTGCCATCAGTGAGTCGAGCAGTTCCTACGAGCAGTACTTC. The encoded protein is CAISESSSSYEQYF.

At least ten counts were recorded for this clonotype. This sequence joins TRBV7-9 and TRBJ2-3; 11 bases map to TRBD2. This CDR3 has 17 residues. The germline CDR1 and CDR2 sequences are SEHNR and FQNEAQ (reference sequence). J was trimmed by 5 bases and V by 3 bases; bases with no gene match: 10. This CDR3 is CASSFARLAGSVDTQYF. CDR3 coding DNA: TGTGCCAGCAGCTTCGCTAGACTAGCGGGGTCGGTAGATACGCAGTATTTT.

This clonotype was counted between two and nine times. This chain's CDR3 is CASRPAWGFSYEQYF. DNA of the CDR3: TGTGCCAGCAGACCTGCTTGGGGTTTCTCCTACGAGCAGTACTTC. The V gene is TRBV12-3 or TRBV12-4, the J gene TRBJ2-7; D gene unclear. Trimming pared 6 bases from V and 0 bases from J, leaving 15 bases between. The CDR3 spans 15 residues.

In its sample, this clonotype was seen many times. V is TRBV6-2 or TRBV6-3 and J is TRBJ2-1, with D possibly TRBD2 on 6 matching bases. Germline CDR1 MNHEY, CDR2 SVGEGT. This CDR3 spans 13 amino acids. Trimming removed 0 bases from V and 7 bases from J, with 7 bases in between. The CDR3 protein is CASSYSEGNEQFF. CDR3 nucleotides: TGTGCCAGCAGTTACTCGGAGGGAAATGAGCAGTTCTTC.

This clonotype was picked up many times. The chain employs TRBV29-1 and TRBJ1-1, with D unclear. This CDR3 spans 12 amino acids. Trimming removed 6 bases from V and 1 base from J, with 9 bases in between. Per the germline V gene, CDR1 is SQVTM and CDR2 is ANQGSEA. CDR3 in DNA: TGCAGCGTCGGATTAGGGAACACTGAAGCTTTCTTT. Protein product: CSVGLGNTEAFF.

The chain couples TRBV4-1 to TRBJ2-3; no reliable D call. This CDR3 is built from 12 residues. V gave up 4 bases and J gave up 4 bases, with 6 bases separating them. Germline loops: CDR1 MGHRA, CDR2 YSYEKL. The chain's CDR3 is CASSLSSDTQYF. The CDR3 region has the DNA TGCGCCAGCAGCCTAAGCTCAGATACGCAGTATTTT.

This clonotype came up many times. This chain links TRBV6-1 with TRBJ2-1; TRBD2 aligns across 8 bases. The CDR3 consists of 12 residues. Losses at the gene ends were 8 bases for V and 7 bases for J; bases not matched to a gene: 4. Germline assignment: CDR1 MNHNS and CDR2 SASEGT. The CDR3 DNA follows: TGTGCCAGCGGTAGCGGGGCTAATGAGCAGTTCTTC. Its translation: CASGSGANEQFF.

The chain uses TRBV12-3 or TRBV12-4 and TRBJ2-3, with TRBD2 matching over 10 bases. There are 15 residues in the CDR3. The J segment lost 1 base and the V segment lost 4 bases, leaving 2 bases of the junction unmatched. CDR3 nucleotides: TGTGCCAGCAGTTCGACTAGCGGGCGCACAGATACGCAGTATTTT. Protein product: CASSSTSGRTDTQYF.